This TCR beta chain was observed in a study of beta chain features in type 1 diabetes. Overall study: Comparable age, gender and cell yields were observed in patients relative to healthy donors.

This clone was found a few times. Sequencing targeted expressed TCRB transcripts, as all isolated RNA had been reverse transcribed. Data came from immunoSEQ multiplex PCR; TCRdb stores just in-frame clones and leaves some out. The sample holds hundreds of thousands of clones, about 17% seen once. CD45RO/CCR7/CD25/CD127/CD95/CD27 sorting isolated CD4+ naive, central memory, regulatory and stem cell-like memory cells. V was pared by 0 bases and J by 10 bases, with 19 bases between. This CDR3 has 15 residues. Per the germline V gene, CDR1 is SGHDT and CDR2 is YYEEEE. Sequenced material: naive CD4+ T cells from blood. The clonotype was recovered from a woman aged 18-35 years in good health. This chain joins TRBV5-6 and TRBJ1-2; D remains unclear. The CDR3 spells CASSLALTERKTYTF. The CDR3, as DNA: TGTGCCAGCAGCTTGGCCTTGACGGAACGGAAGACCTACACCTTC.